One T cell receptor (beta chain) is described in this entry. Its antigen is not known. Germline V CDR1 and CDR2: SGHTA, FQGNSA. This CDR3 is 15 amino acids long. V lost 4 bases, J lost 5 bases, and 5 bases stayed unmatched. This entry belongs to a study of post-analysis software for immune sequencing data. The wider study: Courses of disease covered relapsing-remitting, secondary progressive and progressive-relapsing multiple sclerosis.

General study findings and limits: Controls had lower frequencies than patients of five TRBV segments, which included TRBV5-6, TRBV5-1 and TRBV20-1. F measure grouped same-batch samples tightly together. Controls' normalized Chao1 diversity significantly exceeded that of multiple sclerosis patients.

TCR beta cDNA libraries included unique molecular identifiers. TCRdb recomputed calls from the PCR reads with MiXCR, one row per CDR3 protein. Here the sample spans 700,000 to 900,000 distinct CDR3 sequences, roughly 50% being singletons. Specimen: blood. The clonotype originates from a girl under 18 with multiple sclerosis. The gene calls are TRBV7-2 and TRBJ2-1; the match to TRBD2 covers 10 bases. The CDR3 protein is CASSYLAGVNNEQFF. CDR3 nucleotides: TGTGCCAGCAGCTACCTAGCGGGAGTAAACAATGAGCAGTTCTTC.